The source of this T cell receptor (beta chain) is a study of cytotoxic CD8 clonotypes in ibrutinib-treated CLL. Produced via immunoSEQ multiplex PCR; TCRdb's table is partial and in-frame only. The table includes hundreds of thousands of clones, 79% detected once. To note about this clone: The antigen is undetermined.

Regarding the study as a whole: Clonality (at baseline) was higher than in age-matched healthy donors and tracked circulating CD8+ T-cell counts.

The material was PBMCs, obtained after 12 months of ibrutinib treatment. The receptor comes from a human donor with chronic lymphocytic leukemia.

The CDR3 coding sequence is TGCGCCAGCAGCCCGCCTATAGGGACAGGGACCGGGGAGCTGTTTTTT. Translated: CASSPPIGTGTGELFF. The J gene is TRBJ2-2, the V gene TRBV5-1; 9 nucleotides line up with TRBD1. This CDR3 is built from 16 residues. The trim removed 4 bases at V and 5 bases at J, leaving 9 bases unmatched. Looked up from germline, CDR1 is SGHRS and CDR2 is YFSETQ.